This paragraph covers one T cell receptor beta chain sequence. What it recognizes is unknown. Normal lung sampling was at least 3 cm from the tumour, as distant as possible. Assay used: immunoSEQ multiplex PCR; TCRdb lists only in-frame clones, some missing. The sample yields a few thousand clones, 66% seen once. The germline CDR1 and CDR2 sequences are SGHTA and FQGTGA. This CDR3 has 15 amino acids. Trimming took 2 bases from V and 1 from J, leaving 12 bases between them. This entry is derived from a study of immune cell composition in non-small cell lung cancer. General study points: Smoking pack-years did not significantly correlate with tumour TCR-beta clonality. Tumour-reactive clones were not shown to match dominant in vivo tumour clones. Tumour-associated clones >0.5% occurred in roughly 35% of adenocarcinomas, 75% of squamous.

This chain joins TRBV7-3 and TRBJ2-7; perhaps TRBD2 as D (6 bases). Input material: non-adjacent lung tissue. The TCR comes from a human donor with non-small cell lung cancer. The CDR3 region is CASSLEGGPSYEQYF. The CDR3 region has the DNA TGTGCCAGCAGCTTAGAGGGAGGCCCTTCCTACGAGCAGTACTTC.